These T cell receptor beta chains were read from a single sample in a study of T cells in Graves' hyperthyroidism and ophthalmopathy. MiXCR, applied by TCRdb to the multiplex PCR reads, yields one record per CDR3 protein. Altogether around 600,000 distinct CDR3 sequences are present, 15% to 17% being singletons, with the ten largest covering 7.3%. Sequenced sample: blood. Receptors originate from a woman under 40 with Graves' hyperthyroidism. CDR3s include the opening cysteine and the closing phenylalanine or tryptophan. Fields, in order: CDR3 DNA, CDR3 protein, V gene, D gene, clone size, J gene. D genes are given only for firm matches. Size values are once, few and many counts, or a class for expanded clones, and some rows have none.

TGCAGTGCTTTAGAGCGGTGGAGCTCTGGAAACACCATATATTTT | CSALERWSSGNTIYF | TRBV20-1 | NA | NA | TRBJ1-3
TGTGCCAGCAGTTTTACGGGACTGGGAAATGAGCAGTTCTTC | CASSFTGLGNEQFF | TRBV27 | NA | NA | TRBJ2-1
TGTGCCACCAGTGATTTAATGCGACAGGGAGGGCTCCGAACTGAAGCTTTCTTT | CATSDLMRQGGLRTEAFF | TRBV24-1 | TRBD1 | many | TRBJ1-1
TGCGCCAGCAGCTTTTCTAGCGGGAGGCATACCGGGGAGCTGTTTTTT | CASSFSSGRHTGELFF | TRBV5-1 | TRBD2 | NA | TRBJ2-2
TGCAGCGTCCTAAACCCGGCAGCCAAAAACATTCAGTACTTC | CSVLNPAAKNIQYF | TRBV29-1 | NA | NA | TRBJ2-4
TGCGCCAGCAGCCAAGATGTCGCGTCGAGCACCGGGGAGCTGTTTTTT | CASSQDVASSTGELFF | TRBV4-1 | NA | few | TRBJ2-2
TGCGCCAGCAGCCAAGGACAAGCGAACACTGAAGCTCTCTTT | CASSQGQANTEALF | TRBV4-1 | NA | few | TRBJ1-1
TGTGCCAGCAGCGAGTGGACCGGGGAGCTGTTTTTT | CASSEWTGELFF | TRBV7-2 | NA | NA | TRBJ2-2
TGTGCCAGCAGCTTAGTATCTACGGGAGCGGTGGATACGCAGTATTTT | CASSLVSTGAVDTQYF | TRBV7-2 | NA | few | TRBJ2-3
TGTGCCAGCGGGTTAGCGGGAGGCGCAGATACGCAGTATTTT | CASGLAGGADTQYF | TRBV6-1 | TRBD2 | many | TRBJ2-3
TGTGCCAGCAGTTTGGCTAGCGGAGCCAATGAGCAGTTCTTC | CASSLASGANEQFF | TRBV27 | TRBD2 | many | TRBJ2-1
TGTGCCTGGAGTGGGACAGCCGAAGAGCAGTACTTC | CAWSGTAEEQYF | TRBV30 | NA | NA | TRBJ2-7
TGTGCCAGCAGTCCCGGACAGAGAGATAATGAAAAACTGTTTTTT | CASSPGQRDNEKLFF | TRBV12-3/TRBV12-4 | NA | NA | TRBJ1-4
TGTGCCAGCAGCTTAACGTTTTCCTCGCACTACAATGAGCAGTTCTTC | CASSLTFSSHYNEQFF | TRBV7-3 | NA | few | TRBJ2-1
TGTGCCAGCAGTGAAGCGATGGGACTAGCGGGGCCCTACAATGAGCAGTTCTTC | CASSEAMGLAGPYNEQFF | TRBV6-1 | TRBD2 | NA | TRBJ2-1
TGCAGTGCTAGCAGGGACAGGGGAAACATTCAGTACTTC | CSASRDRGNIQYF | TRBV20-1 | TRBD1 | once | TRBJ2-4
TGTGCCAGCAGCCAAGCGAAGATTACAGATACGCAGTATTTT | CASSQAKITDTQYF | TRBV3-1 | NA | NA | TRBJ2-3
TGTGCCAGCAGCGTAGTAGCGGGTAACACCGGGGAGCTGTTTTTT | CASSVVAGNTGELFF | TRBV9 | TRBD2 | many | TRBJ2-2
TGTGCCAGCAGTTACCTAGGGGGTGTCCACTACGAGCAGTACTTC | CASSYLGGVHYEQYF | TRBV6-4 | NA | NA | TRBJ2-7
TGTGCCAGCAGTTTGTCGCAGACTAACACCGGGGAGCTGTTTTTT | CASSLSQTNTGELFF | TRBV12-3/TRBV12-4 | NA | many | TRBJ2-2